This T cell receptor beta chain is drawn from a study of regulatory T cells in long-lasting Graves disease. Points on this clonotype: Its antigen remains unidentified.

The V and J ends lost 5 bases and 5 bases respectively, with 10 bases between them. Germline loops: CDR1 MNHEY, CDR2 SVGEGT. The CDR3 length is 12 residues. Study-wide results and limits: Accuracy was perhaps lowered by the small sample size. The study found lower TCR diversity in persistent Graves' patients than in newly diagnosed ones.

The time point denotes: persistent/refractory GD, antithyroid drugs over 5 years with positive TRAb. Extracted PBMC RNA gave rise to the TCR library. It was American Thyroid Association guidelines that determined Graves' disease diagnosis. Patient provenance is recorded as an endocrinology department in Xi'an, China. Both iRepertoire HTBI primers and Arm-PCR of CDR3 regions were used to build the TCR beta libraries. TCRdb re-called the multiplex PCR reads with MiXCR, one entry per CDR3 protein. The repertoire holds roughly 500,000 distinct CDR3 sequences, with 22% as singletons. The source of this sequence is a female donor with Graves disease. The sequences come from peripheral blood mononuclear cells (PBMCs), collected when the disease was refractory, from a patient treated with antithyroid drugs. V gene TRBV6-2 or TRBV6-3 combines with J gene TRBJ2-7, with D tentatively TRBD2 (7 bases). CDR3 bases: TGTGCCAGCAGTAGGGGGGGACACGAGCAGTACTTC. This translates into CASSRGGHEQYF.